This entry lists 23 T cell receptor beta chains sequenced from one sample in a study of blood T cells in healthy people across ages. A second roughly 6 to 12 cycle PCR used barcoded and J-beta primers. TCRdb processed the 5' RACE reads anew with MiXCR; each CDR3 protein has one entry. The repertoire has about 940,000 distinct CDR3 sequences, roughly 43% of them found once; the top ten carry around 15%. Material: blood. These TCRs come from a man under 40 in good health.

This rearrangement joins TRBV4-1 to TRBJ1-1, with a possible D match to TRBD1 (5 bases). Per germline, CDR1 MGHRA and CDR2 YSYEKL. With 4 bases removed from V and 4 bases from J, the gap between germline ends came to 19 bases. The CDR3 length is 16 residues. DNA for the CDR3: TGCGCCAGCAGCCCCCCGGCCGTGGGGGAAGGCACTGAAGCTTTCTTT. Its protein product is CASSPPAVGEGTEAFF.

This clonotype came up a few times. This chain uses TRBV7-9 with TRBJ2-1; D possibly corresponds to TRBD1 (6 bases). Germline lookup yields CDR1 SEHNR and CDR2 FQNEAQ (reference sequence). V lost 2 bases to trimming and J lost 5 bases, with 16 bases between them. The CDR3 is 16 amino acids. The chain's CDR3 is CASSLYQTGKDNEQFF. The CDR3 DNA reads TGTGCCAGCAGCTTATACCAGACAGGAAAAGACAATGAGCAGTTCTTC.

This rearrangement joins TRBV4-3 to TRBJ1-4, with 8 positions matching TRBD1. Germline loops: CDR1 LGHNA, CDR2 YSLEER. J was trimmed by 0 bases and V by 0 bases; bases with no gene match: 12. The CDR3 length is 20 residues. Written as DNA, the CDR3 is TGCGCCAGCAGCCAAGAGCTGGGGGGACAGGCATTTGCAACTAATGAAAAACTGTTTTTT. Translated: CASSQELGGQAFATNEKLFF.

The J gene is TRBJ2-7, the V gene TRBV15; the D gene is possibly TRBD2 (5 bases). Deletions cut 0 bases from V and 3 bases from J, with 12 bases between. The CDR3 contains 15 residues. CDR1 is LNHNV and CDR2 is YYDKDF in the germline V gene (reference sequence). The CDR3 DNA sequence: TGTGCCACCAGCAGAGATAGCCTCGGGAACTACGAGCAGTACTTC. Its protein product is CATSRDSLGNYEQYF.

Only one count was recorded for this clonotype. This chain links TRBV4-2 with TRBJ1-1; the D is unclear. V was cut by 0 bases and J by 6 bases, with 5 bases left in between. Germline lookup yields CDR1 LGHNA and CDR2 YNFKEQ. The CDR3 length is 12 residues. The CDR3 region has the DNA TGTGCCAGCAGCCAAGAAAGGGCTGAAGCTTTCTTT. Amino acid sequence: CASSQERAEAFF.

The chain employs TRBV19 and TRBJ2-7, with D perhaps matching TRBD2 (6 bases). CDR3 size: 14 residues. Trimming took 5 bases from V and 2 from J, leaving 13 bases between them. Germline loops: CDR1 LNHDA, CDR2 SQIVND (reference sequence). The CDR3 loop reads CASSAGGYTYEQYF. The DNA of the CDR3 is TGTGCCAGTAGTGCCGGGGGATACACCTACGAGCAGTACTTC.

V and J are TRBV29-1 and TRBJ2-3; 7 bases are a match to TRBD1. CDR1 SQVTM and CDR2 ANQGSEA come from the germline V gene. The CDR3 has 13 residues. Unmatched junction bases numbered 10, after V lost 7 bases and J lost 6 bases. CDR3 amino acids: CSGGQENHDTQYF. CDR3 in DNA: TGCAGCGGTGGACAGGAAAATCATGATACGCAGTATTTT.

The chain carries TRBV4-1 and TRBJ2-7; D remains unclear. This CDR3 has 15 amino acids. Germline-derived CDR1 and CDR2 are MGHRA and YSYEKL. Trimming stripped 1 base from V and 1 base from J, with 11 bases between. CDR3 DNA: TGCGCCAGCAGCCAAGGCTACAGTGGTTCCTACGAGCAGTACTTC. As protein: CASSQGYSGSYEQYF.

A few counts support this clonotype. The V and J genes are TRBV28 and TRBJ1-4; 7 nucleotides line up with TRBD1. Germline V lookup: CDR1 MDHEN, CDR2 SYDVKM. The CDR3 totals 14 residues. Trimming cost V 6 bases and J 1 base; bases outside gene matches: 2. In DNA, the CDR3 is TGTGCCAGCAGACCAGGGGGAACTAATGAAAAACTGTTTTTT. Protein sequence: CASRPGGTNEKLFF.

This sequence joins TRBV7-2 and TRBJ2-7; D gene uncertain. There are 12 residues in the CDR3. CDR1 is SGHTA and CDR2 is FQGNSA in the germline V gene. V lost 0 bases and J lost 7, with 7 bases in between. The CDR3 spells CASSLAPLEQYF. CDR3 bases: TGTGCCAGCAGCTTAGCTCCACTAGAGCAGTACTTC.

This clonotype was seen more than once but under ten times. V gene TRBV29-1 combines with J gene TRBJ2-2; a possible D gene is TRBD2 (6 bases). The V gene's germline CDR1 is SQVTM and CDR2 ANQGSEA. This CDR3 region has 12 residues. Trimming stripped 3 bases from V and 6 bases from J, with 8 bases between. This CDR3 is CSVDWGAGELFF. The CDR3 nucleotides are TGCAGCGTTGATTGGGGGGCCGGGGAGCTGTTTTTT.

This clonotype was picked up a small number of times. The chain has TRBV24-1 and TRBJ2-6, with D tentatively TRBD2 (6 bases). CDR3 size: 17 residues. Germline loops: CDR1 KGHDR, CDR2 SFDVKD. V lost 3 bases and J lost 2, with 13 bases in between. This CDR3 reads CATSDGGGAAGANVLTF. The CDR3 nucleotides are TGTGCCACCAGTGATGGTGGAGGGGCCGCTGGGGCCAACGTCCTGACTTTC.

The CDR3 reads CASRAGEADYEQYF. DNA for the CDR3: TGTGCCAGCAGAGCAGGGGAAGCTGACTACGAGCAGTACTTC. This rearrangement joins TRBV12-3 or TRBV12-4 to TRBJ2-7; D is possibly TRBD1 (6 bases). The CDR3 contains 14 residues. V was clipped by 6 bases and J by 3 bases, with 15 bases between them.

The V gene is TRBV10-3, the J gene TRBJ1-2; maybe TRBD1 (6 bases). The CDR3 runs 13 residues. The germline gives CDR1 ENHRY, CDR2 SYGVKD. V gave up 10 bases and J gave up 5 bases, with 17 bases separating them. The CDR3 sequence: CAKSQDSLYGYTF. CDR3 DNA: TGTGCCAAAAGCCAGGACAGCTTATATGGCTACACCTTC.

The CDR3 sequence: CASSPSDNEQYF. The CDR3 DNA is TGTGCCAGCAGCCCTTCCGACAATGAGCAGTACTTC. The V and J genes are TRBV6-6 and TRBJ2-7; D is uncertain. CDR1 is MNHNY, CDR2 SVGAGI, per germline (reference sequence). The CDR3 extends over 12 amino acids. Between the trimmed V and J ends, which lost 6 bases and 7 bases, there was a span of 13 bases.

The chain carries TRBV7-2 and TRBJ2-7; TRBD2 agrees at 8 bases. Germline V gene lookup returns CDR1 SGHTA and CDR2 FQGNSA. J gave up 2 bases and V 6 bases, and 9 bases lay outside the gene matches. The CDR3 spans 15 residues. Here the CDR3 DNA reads TGTGCCAGCAGGATCACTAGCGGCGATACCTACGAGCAGTACTTC. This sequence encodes CASRITSGDTYEQYF.

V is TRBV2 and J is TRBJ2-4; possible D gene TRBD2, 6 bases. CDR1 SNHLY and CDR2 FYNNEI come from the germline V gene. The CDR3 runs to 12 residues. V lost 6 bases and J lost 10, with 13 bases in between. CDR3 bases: TGTGCCAGCAGACACCCCGGAGGGATTCAGTACTTC. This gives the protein CASRHPGGIQYF. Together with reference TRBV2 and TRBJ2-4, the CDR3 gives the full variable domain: EPEVTQTPSHQVTQMGQEVILRCVPISNHLYFYWYRQILGQKVEFLVSFYNNEISEKSEIFDDQFSVERPDGSNFTLKIRSTKLEDSAMYFCASRHPGGIQYFGAGTRLSVL.

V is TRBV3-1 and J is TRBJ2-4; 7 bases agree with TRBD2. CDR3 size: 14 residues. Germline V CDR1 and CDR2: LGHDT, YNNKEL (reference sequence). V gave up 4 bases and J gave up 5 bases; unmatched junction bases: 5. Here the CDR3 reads CASSRRGRENIQYF. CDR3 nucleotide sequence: TGTGCCAGCAGCCGTCGTGGGAGGGAAAACATTCAGTACTTC.

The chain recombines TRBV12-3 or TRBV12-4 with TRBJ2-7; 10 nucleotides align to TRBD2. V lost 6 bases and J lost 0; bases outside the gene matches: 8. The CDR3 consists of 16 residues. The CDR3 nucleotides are TGTGCCAGCAGACTCCTTAGCGGGGGGCTCTCCTACGAGCAGTACTTC. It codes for CASRLLSGGLSYEQYF.

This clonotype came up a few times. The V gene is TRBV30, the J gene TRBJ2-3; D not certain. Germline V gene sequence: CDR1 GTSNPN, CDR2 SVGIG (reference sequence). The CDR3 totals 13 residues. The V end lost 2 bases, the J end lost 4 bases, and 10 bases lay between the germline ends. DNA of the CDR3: TGTGCCTGGAGTCCTGGAAACGCAGATACGCAGTATTTT. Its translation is CAWSPGNADTQYF.

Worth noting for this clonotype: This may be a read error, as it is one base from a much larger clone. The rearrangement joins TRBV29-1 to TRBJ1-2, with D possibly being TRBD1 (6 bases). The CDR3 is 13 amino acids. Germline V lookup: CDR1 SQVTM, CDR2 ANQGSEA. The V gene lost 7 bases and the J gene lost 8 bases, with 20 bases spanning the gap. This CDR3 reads CSAMGLGAEGYTF. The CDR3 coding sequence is TGCAGCGCAATGGGACTGGGGGCAGAAGGCTACACCTTC.

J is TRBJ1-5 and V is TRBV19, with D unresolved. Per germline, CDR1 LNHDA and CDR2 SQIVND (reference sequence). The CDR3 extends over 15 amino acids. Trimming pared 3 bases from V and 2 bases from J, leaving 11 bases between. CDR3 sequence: CASSIGWQGNQPQHF. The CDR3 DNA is TGTGCCAGTAGTATCGGATGGCAGGGCAATCAGCCCCAGCATTTT.

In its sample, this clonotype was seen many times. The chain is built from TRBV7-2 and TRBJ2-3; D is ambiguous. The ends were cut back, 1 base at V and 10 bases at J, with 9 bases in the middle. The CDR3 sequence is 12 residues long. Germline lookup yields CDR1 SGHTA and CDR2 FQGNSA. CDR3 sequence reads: CASSLETGPQYF. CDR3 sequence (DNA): TGTGCCAGCAGCTTAGAGACGGGCCCGCAGTATTTT. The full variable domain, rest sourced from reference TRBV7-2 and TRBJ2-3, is GAGVSQSPSNKVTEKGKDVELRCDPISGHTALYWYRQSLGQGLEFLIYFQGNSAPDKSGLPSDRFSAERTGGSVSTLTIQRTQQEDSAVYLCASSLETGPQYFGPGTRLTVL.